Reported below is one T cell receptor (beta chain). Its specificity is unknown. This entry belongs to a study of OX40 agonist ivuxolimab in advanced cancers. The CDR3 length is 16 residues. Trimming took 7 bases from V and 5 from J; bases not matched to a gene: 16. CDR1 is MDHEN and CDR2 is SYDVKM in the germline V gene. The study's findings and limits: Clonal expansion from baseline to week 6 occurred in both CD4+ and CD8+ T cells. Fewer expanded clones were found on average in CD4+ than in CD8+ T cells.

Assay: immunoSEQ multiplex PCR; the TCRdb copy retains only in-frame clones and omits some. The sample includes roughly 100,000 clones, 85% to 95% of them seen just once. The TCR originated in an adult with an advanced solid tumor such as melanoma, head and neck, liver or kidney cancer. The source was CD4+ or CD8+ T cells sorted from blood, collected in a trial of the OX40 agonist ivuxolimab. The V call is TRBV28, the J call TRBJ1-2, with 7 bases aligning to TRBD1. Written as DNA, the CDR3 is TGTGCCAGCACCCTACCTCAGGAGGGGGCTAGGTATGGCTACACCTTC. It codes for CASTLPQEGARYGYTF.